These T cell receptor beta chains were read from a single sample in a study of control samples from healthy donors and cancer patients. The repertoire was sequenced with immunoSEQ multiplex PCR; TCRdb's copy has only in-frame clones and lacks some. The sample has about 38,000 clones; around 82% are singletons. The specimen sequenced was PBMCs. The receptors here all came from a woman aged 60 to 75 with lung cancer. Both conserved end residues are part of each CDR3. D genes are given only for firm matches. For some rows the clone size is stated as once, few or many, or as a class when expanded; others skip it.

J gene: TRBJ2-5
D gene: TRBD1
CDR3 length: 17
clone size: .
V gene: TRBV6-2/TRBV6-3
CDR3 DNA: TGTGCCAGCAGCCCAGGGGGACAGGGGTCAGTCCAAGAGACCCAGTACTTC
CDR3 protein: CASSPGGQGSVQETQYF

J gene: TRBJ2-2
D gene: TRBD1
CDR3 length: 13
clone size: .
V gene: TRBV19
CDR3 DNA: TGTGCCACCGATGGACAGGCCACCGGGGAGCTGTTTTTT
CDR3 protein: CATDGQATGELFF

J gene: TRBJ2-3
D gene: .
CDR3 length: 15
clone size: few
V gene: TRBV4-2
CDR3 DNA: TGTGCCAGCAGCCAAGATTTCAGGGTCACAGATACGCAGTATTTT
CDR3 protein: CASSQDFRVTDTQYF

J gene: TRBJ2-1
D gene: .
CDR3 length: 13
clone size: .
V gene: TRBV7-3
CDR3 DNA: TGTGCCAGCGCGTTAGCGAGGTACAATGAGCAGTTCTTC
CDR3 protein: CASALARYNEQFF

J gene: TRBJ2-4
D gene: .
CDR3 length: 18
clone size: .
V gene: TRBV19
CDR3 DNA: TGTGCCAGTAGTATGATAGGGGCAGGGTCGAATGCCAAAAACATTCAGTACTTC
CDR3 protein: CASSMIGAGSNAKNIQYF

J gene: TRBJ2-3
D gene: .
CDR3 length: 15
clone size: .
V gene: TRBV6-6
CDR3 DNA: TGTGCCAGCAGTTACTCGGAGGGAGAGTTAGATACGCAGTATTTT
CDR3 protein: CASSYSEGELDTQYF

J gene: TRBJ2-5
D gene: .
CDR3 length: 11
clone size: .
V gene: TRBV19
CDR3 DNA: TGTGCCAGTAGTAAAGGAGAGACCCAGTACTTC
CDR3 protein: CASSKGETQYF

J gene: TRBJ1-3
D gene: .
CDR3 length: 14
clone size: .
V gene: TRBV6-5
CDR3 DNA: TGTGCCAGCAGTTACGATTTCCGCGGAAACACCATATATTTT
CDR3 protein: CASSYDFRGNTIYF

J gene: TRBJ1-5
D gene: .
CDR3 length: 15
clone size: few
V gene: TRBV6-5
CDR3 DNA: TGTGCCAGCAGTTACTCCGAAGATAGCAATCAGCCCCAGCATTTT
CDR3 protein: CASSYSEDSNQPQHF

J gene: TRBJ1-2
D gene: TRBD1
CDR3 length: 15
clone size: .
V gene: TRBV4-2
CDR3 DNA: TGTGCCAGCAGGGAACAGGGGGCAGGCCTTAGTGGCTACACCTTC
CDR3 protein: CASREQGAGLSGYTF

J gene: TRBJ2-7
D gene: TRBD1
CDR3 length: 15
clone size: .
V gene: TRBV7-9
CDR3 DNA: TGTGCCAGCAGCTTGCGACAGGGAACGCTCTACGAGCAGTACTTC
CDR3 protein: CASSLRQGTLYEQYF

J gene: TRBJ1-6
D gene: .
CDR3 length: 15
clone size: .
V gene: TRBV18
CDR3 DNA: TGTGCCAGCTCACCCCGGACGGGAGGAGATTCACCCCTCCACTTT
CDR3 protein: CASSPRTGGDSPLHF

J gene: TRBJ1-5
D gene: .
CDR3 length: 14
clone size: .
V gene: TRBV4-3
CDR3 DNA: TGCGCCAGCAAGCCAAGGTTGGTCAATCAGCCCCAGCATTTT
CDR3 protein: CASKPRLVNQPQHF

J gene: TRBJ1-6
D gene: TRBD1
CDR3 length: 16
clone size: .
V gene: TRBV2
CDR3 DNA: TGTGCCAGCAGTGTCCGAGGGACAGGGGTCAATTCACCCCTCCACTTT
CDR3 protein: CASSVRGTGVNSPLHF

J gene: TRBJ2-6
D gene: .
CDR3 length: 17
clone size: .
V gene: TRBV5-5
CDR3 DNA: TGTGCCAGCAGCATCCCCGGAGGGGGCTCTGGGGCCAACGTCCTGACTTTC
CDR3 protein: CASSIPGGGSGANVLTF

J gene: TRBJ2-3
D gene: .
CDR3 length: 13
clone size: .
V gene: TRBV6-5
CDR3 DNA: TGTGCCAGCAGTTTGGGAAACACAGATACGCAGTATTTT
CDR3 protein: CASSLGNTDTQYF

J gene: TRBJ1-3
D gene: TRBD1
CDR3 length: 15
clone size: .
V gene: TRBV7-2
CDR3 DNA: TGTGCCAGCAGCCCCGACAGGGGCCATGGAAACACCATATATTTT
CDR3 protein: CASSPDRGHGNTIYF

J gene: TRBJ2-5
D gene: TRBD2
CDR3 length: 16
clone size: .
V gene: TRBV3-1/TRBV3-2
CDR3 DNA: TGTGCCAGCAGCCCGGGACTAGCGGGGGGCGCTGAGACCCAGTACTTC
CDR3 protein: CASSPGLAGGAETQYF

J gene: TRBJ1-1
D gene: .
CDR3 length: 15
clone size: .
V gene: TRBV27
CDR3 DNA: TGTGCCAGCAGTCCCGACAGGTCCCCTTCCCGAAGGGCTTTCTTT
CDR3 protein: CASSPDRSPSRRAFF

J gene: TRBJ2-7
D gene: .
CDR3 length: 15
clone size: .
V gene: TRBV6-5
CDR3 DNA: TGTGCCAGCCCCACGGCCCAGGGGATCGTCTACGAGCAGTACTTC
CDR3 protein: CASPTAQGIVYEQYF

J gene: TRBJ2-3
D gene: .
CDR3 length: 14
clone size: .
V gene: TRBV19
CDR3 DNA: TGTGCCACCAATCGGGGGATCCGCACAGATACGCAGTATTTT
CDR3 protein: CATNRGIRTDTQYF

J gene: TRBJ1-5
D gene: .
CDR3 length: 12
clone size: .
V gene: TRBV6-1
CDR3 DNA: TGTGCCAGCAGTGAAATTATACAGCCCCAGCATTTT
CDR3 protein: CASSEIIQPQHF

J gene: TRBJ2-3
D gene: .
CDR3 length: 15
clone size: .
V gene: TRBV7-9
CDR3 DNA: TGTGCCAGCAGCTTAGGACTACCCTCCACAGATACGCAGTATTTT
CDR3 protein: CASSLGLPSTDTQYF

J gene: TRBJ2-6
D gene: .
CDR3 length: 16
clone size: .
V gene: TRBV11-1
CDR3 DNA: TGTGCCAGCAGCTTACTCGGGAAAACTGGGGCCAACGTCCTGACTTTC
CDR3 protein: CASSLLGKTGANVLTF

J gene: TRBJ2-1
D gene: .
CDR3 length: 14
clone size: .
V gene: TRBV27
CDR3 DNA: TGTGCCAGCAGCCGGGACTTGTCCTACAATGAGCAGTTCTTC
CDR3 protein: CASSRDLSYNEQFF

J gene: TRBJ2-2
D gene: .
CDR3 length: 12
clone size: .
V gene: TRBV19
CDR3 DNA: TGTGCCAGTAGGCCCGGGGCCGGGGAGCTGTTTTTT
CDR3 protein: CASRPGAGELFF

J gene: TRBJ1-5
D gene: .
CDR3 length: 16
clone size: .
V gene: TRBV18
CDR3 DNA: TGTGCCAGCTCACCACAGGGAAGAGGCGGCAATCAGCCCCAGCATTTT
CDR3 protein: CASSPQGRGGNQPQHF

J gene: TRBJ2-7
D gene: .
CDR3 length: 13
clone size: .
V gene: TRBV7-2
CDR3 DNA: TGTGCCAGCAGCTTAGCGGTCGTGAACGAGCAGTACTTC
CDR3 protein: CASSLAVVNEQYF

J gene: TRBJ2-3
D gene: .
CDR3 length: 14
clone size: .
V gene: TRBV6-5
CDR3 DNA: TGTGCCAGCAGTTCACCTACAGGGTCAGATACGCAGTATTTT
CDR3 protein: CASSSPTGSDTQYF

J gene: TRBJ1-1
D gene: .
CDR3 length: 13
clone size: .
V gene: TRBV12-3/TRBV12-4
CDR3 DNA: TGTGCCAGCAGCCTTGGACCTAACACTGAAGCTTTCTTT
CDR3 protein: CASSLGPNTEAFF

J gene: TRBJ2-5
D gene: .
CDR3 length: 15
clone size: .
V gene: TRBV3-1/TRBV3-2
CDR3 DNA: TGTGCCAGCAGCGTAGGCACCTCTTGGAGAGAGACCCAGTACTTC
CDR3 protein: CASSVGTSWRETQYF

J gene: TRBJ2-1
D gene: TRBD2
CDR3 length: 19
clone size: .
V gene: TRBV9
CDR3 DNA: TGTGCCAGCAGCTTCCGTCCCCTTAGACTAGCGGGGCCGGGGAATGAGCAGTTCTTC
CDR3 protein: CASSFRPLRLAGPGNEQFF

J gene: TRBJ2-3
D gene: .
CDR3 length: 15
clone size: .
V gene: TRBV28
CDR3 DNA: TGTGCCAGCAGGGGACTCGGACTCCCCGTAGATACGCAGTATTTT
CDR3 protein: CASRGLGLPVDTQYF

J gene: TRBJ2-3
D gene: .
CDR3 length: 16
clone size: .
V gene: TRBV18
CDR3 DNA: TGTGCCAGCTCACCATCTTCCGGGACCTCCACAGATACGCAGTATTTT
CDR3 protein: CASSPSSGTSTDTQYF

J gene: TRBJ1-3
D gene: .
CDR3 length: 17
clone size: .
V gene: TRBV2
CDR3 DNA: TGTGCCAGCAGTGGACTCCTAAGATTTCACTCTGGAAACACCATATATTTT
CDR3 protein: CASSGLLRFHSGNTIYF

J gene: TRBJ2-7
D gene: TRBD2
CDR3 length: 15
clone size: .
V gene: TRBV18
CDR3 DNA: TGTGCCAGCTCCCCAATAGCGGGAGAGTGGGACGAGCAGTACTTC
CDR3 protein: CASSPIAGEWDEQYF